These 14 T cell receptor beta chains were all obtained from the same sample, sequenced in a study of response to subunit inactivated influenza vaccine. TCRdb reprocessed the RT-PCR reads via MiXCR and lists one record per CDR3 protein. The sample yields 700,000 to 900,000 distinct CDR3 sequences, roughly 20% seen once. Material: PBMCs from blood, obtained about 5 days after vaccination. The receptors stem from a man between 45 and 60 years old who received an inactivated influenza vaccine.

The chain couples TRBV11-2 to TRBJ2-1; 9 bases match TRBD2. The CDR3 is 15 amino acids. The ends lost 2 bases at V and 6 bases at J; junction bases unmatched: 5. Germline V gene sequence: CDR1 SGHAT, CDR2 FQNNGV. CDR3 in amino acids: CASSLWAGGPNEQFF. CDR3 DNA: TGTGCCAGCAGCTTATGGGCGGGGGGGCCCAATGAGCAGTTCTTC.

A few counts support this clonotype. The genes are TRBV2 and TRBJ2-7; D may match TRBD1 or TRBD2 (6 bases each). CDR1 is SNHLY, CDR2 FYNNEI, per germline. This CDR3 comprises 13 residues. Trimming pared 8 bases from V and 5 bases from J, leaving 16 bases between. The CDR3 DNA sequence: TGTGCCAGCGGGGGGCTATTTCACAACGAGCAGTACTTC. Translated: CASGGLFHNEQYF.

This clonotype was seen a handful of times. The chain carries TRBV20-1 and TRBJ1-1, with 8 positions matching TRBD1. Germline lookup yields CDR1 DFQATT and CDR2 SNEGSKA (reference sequence). The CDR3 covers 16 residues. V lost 2 bases and J lost 5; bases outside the gene matches: 13. The CDR3: CSARPLLGQGDTEAFF. Here the CDR3 DNA reads TGCAGTGCTAGACCCCTCCTAGGACAGGGAGATACTGAAGCTTTCTTT.

The CDR3 region is CATALNYEQYF. DNA for the CDR3: TGTGCCACTGCGCTTAACTACGAGCAGTACTTC. The V call is TRBV6-2 or TRBV6-3, the J call TRBJ2-7; D is unresolved. The CDR3 sequence is 11 residues long. The germline gives CDR1 MNHEY, CDR2 SVGEGT. Trimming cost V 10 bases and J 3 bases, with 10 bases left between them.

This chain connects TRBV27 to TRBJ1-4; TRBD1 is a possible D gene (5 bases). Germline V CDR1 and CDR2: MNHEY, SMNVEV (reference sequence). The length of the CDR3 is 14 residues. The V end was cut by 6 bases, the J end by 8 bases, with 16 bases between. The CDR3 spells CASRTQGGVEKLFF. The CDR3 coding sequence is TGTGCCAGCAGGACCCAGGGTGGGGTCGAAAAACTGTTTTTT.

This clonotype has at least ten counts. The chain combines TRBV4-3 with TRBJ2-1; D gene ambiguous. Germline V CDR1 and CDR2: LGHNA, YSLEER. There are 15 residues in the CDR3. Trimming cost V 4 bases and J 3 bases, with 13 bases left between them. CDR3 sequence (DNA): TGCGCCAGCAGCCGCGCTTTGATTAGCTACAATGAGCAGTTCTTC. Translated: CASSRALISYNEQFF.

This clonotype was seen a handful of times. The CDR3 loop is CASSPHIKGGGETQYF. The CDR3 nucleotides read TGTGCCAGCAGCCCACACATCAAGGGCGGGGGAGAGACCCAGTACTTC. The rearrangement uses TRBV5-8 and TRBJ2-5, with 7 bases lining up with TRBD2. The CDR3 is 16 amino acids. With V trimmed by 4 bases and J by 4 bases, 13 bases remained unmatched. Germline loops: CDR1 SGHTS, CDR2 YDEGEE.

This clonotype was counted only a few times. The chain couples TRBV5-1 to TRBJ2-3, with D uncertain. CDR3 length: 15 residues. Germline V gene lookup returns CDR1 SGHRS and CDR2 YFSETQ. Trimming cost V 3 bases and J 0 bases, with 11 bases left between them. CDR3 DNA sequence: TGCGCCAGCAGCTCGTTGACAATGAGCACAGATACGCAGTATTTT. The encoded protein is CASSSLTMSTDTQYF.

The chain employs TRBV5-5 and TRBJ1-5; tentatively, D is TRBD1 (5 bases). Trimming stripped 4 bases from V and 1 base from J, with 9 bases between. The germline gives CDR1 SGHKS, CDR2 YYEKEE (reference sequence). CDR3 length: 14 amino acids. This CDR3 is CASSLRQSNQPQHF. CDR3 coding DNA: TGTGCCAGCAGCCTCCGACAGAGCAATCAGCCCCAGCATTTT.

This clonotype showed up just a few times. The CDR3 region is CASSPPSAGGKFF. CDR3 bases: TGTGCCAGCTCACCACCGAGCGCAGGGGGCAAGTTCTTC. This sequence joins TRBV18 and TRBJ2-1; 8 bases are shared with TRBD1. This CDR3 region has 13 residues. J gave up 14 bases and V 0 bases, and 6 bases lay outside the gene matches. Germline values: CDR1 KGHSH, CDR2 LQKENI. The variable domain in full, with the rest retrieved from reference TRBV18 and TRBJ2-1, is NAGVMQNPRHLVRRRGQEARLRCSPMKGHSHVYWYRQLPEEGLKFMVYLQKENIIDESGMPKERFSAEFPKEGPSILRIQQVVRGDSAAYFCASSPPSAGGKFFGPGTRLTVL.

The rearrangement links TRBV12-3 or TRBV12-4 to TRBJ2-5; D possibly corresponds to TRBD2 (7 bases). V was shortened by 4 bases and J by 4 bases, with 13 bases between the two germline ends. The length of the CDR3 is 14 residues. The CDR3 reads CASSWGGPSETQYF. CDR3 sequence (DNA): TGTGCCAGCAGTTGGGGGGGGCCTTCAGAGACCCAGTACTTC.

This clonotype was counted between two and nine times. The chain links TRBV20-1 to TRBJ2-3, with D possibly matching TRBD1 (6 bases). The CDR3 contains 13 residues. The germline V gene has CDR1 DFQATT and CDR2 SNEGSKA (reference sequence). The V and J ends lost 3 bases and 5 bases respectively, with 12 bases between them. This CDR3 is CSARPTGIDTQYF. CDR3 nucleotides: TGCAGTGCTAGGCCTACAGGGATAGATACGCAGTATTTT.

The chain is built from TRBV5-1 and TRBJ2-7; D possibly corresponds to TRBD2 (7 bases). The germline gives CDR1 SGHRS, CDR2 YFSETQ. The CDR3 extends over 14 amino acids. Trimming shortened V by 4 bases and J by 4 bases, and 15 bases separated the two germline ends. The CDR3, as DNA: TGCGCCAGCAGCCCCGAGGGGGGGGGGTACGAGCAGTACTTC. This sequence encodes CASSPEGGGYEQYF.

CDR3 residues: CASSSIGAEAFF. CDR3 nucleotides: TGTGCCAGCAGCTCGATCGGGGCTGAAGCTTTCTTT. The J gene is TRBJ1-1, the V gene TRBV7-9, with unresolved D. Germline CDR1 reads SEHNR; CDR2 reads FQNEAQ (reference sequence). Between the trimmed V and J ends, which lost 4 bases and 6 bases, there was a span of 9 bases. CDR3 size: 12 residues. Full variable domain (outside the CDR3, taken from reference TRBV7-9 and TRBJ1-1): DTGVSQNPRHKITKRGQNVTFRCDPISEHNRLYWYRQTLGQGPEFLTYFQNEAQLEKSRLLSDRFSAERPKGSFSTLEIQRTEQGDSAMYLCASSSIGAEAFFGQGTRLTVV.